A single sample is the source of the 23 T cell receptor beta chains below, sequenced in a study of shared clonotypes between healthy human individuals. Profiled with immunoSEQ multiplex PCR; TCRdb holds only in-frame clones, not every one. The sample includes around 1.5 million clones, about 98% of them seen just once. Sequenced material: naive CD4+ T cells sorted from blood. Described subset: CD45RA+ positively selected. These receptors originate from a man aged 25-45 years in good health.

The chain is built from TRBV6-5 and TRBJ1-1, with 11 nucleotides matching TRBD1. J was trimmed by 10 bases and V by 6 bases; bases with no gene match: 10. The CDR3 contains 14 residues. The germline V gene encodes CDR1 MNHEY and CDR2 SVGAGI. The CDR3 sequence: CASRPYGTGGSAFF. In DNA form, the CDR3 reads TGTGCCAGCAGACCTTACGGGACAGGGGGATCAGCTTTCTTT.

V usage is TRBV6-6 and J usage is TRBJ2-5, with 9 bases matching TRBD1. Losses at the gene ends were 6 bases for V and 0 bases for J; bases not matched to a gene: 5. The CDR3 length is 15 residues. Germline V gene data show CDR1 as MNHNY and CDR2 as SVGAGI (reference sequence). DNA for the CDR3: TGTGCCAGCAGCCGAAGACAGGGGGACCAAGAGACCCAGTACTTC. Amino acids: CASSRRQGDQETQYF.

This rearrangement joins TRBV27 to TRBJ2-3; D not resolved. CDR1 is MNHEY, CDR2 SMNVEV, per germline (reference sequence). The CDR3 covers 17 residues. Trimming cost V 6 bases and J 2 bases, with 21 bases left between them. The CDR3 reads CASRWRSRPGDTDTQYF. CDR3 sequence (DNA): TGTGCCAGCAGATGGCGTTCTCGGCCCGGAGACACAGATACGCAGTATTTT.

Concerning this clone itself: The sample has other DNA sequences that encode this CDR3 too. The J gene is TRBJ2-3, the V gene TRBV18; D may be TRBD2 (5 bases). The CDR3 is 14 amino acids. Trimming cost V 3 bases and J 3 bases, with 10 bases left between them. CDR1 is KGHSH, CDR2 LQKENI, per germline. DNA for the CDR3: TGTGCCAGCTCACCGATTCCGGGAACAGATACGCAGTATTTT. Protein sequence: CASSPIPGTDTQYF. Complete variable domain (other parts from reference TRBV18 and TRBJ2-3): NAGVMQNPRHLVRRRGQEARLRCSPMKGHSHVYWYRQLPEEGLKFMVYLQKENIIDESGMPKERFSAEFPKEGPSILRIQQVVRGDSAAYFCASSPIPGTDTQYFGPGTRLTVL.

This clone was counted a single time. The CDR3 region has the DNA TGTGCCAGCAGCTTAGTGGACAGCTTACATGGCTACACCTTC. This codes for CASSLVDSLHGYTF. The chain combines TRBV7-8 with TRBJ1-2; D might be TRBD1 (6 bases). Germline CDR1 and CDR2: SGHVS and FQNEAQ. The CDR3 runs to 14 residues. The V and J ends lost 1 base and 6 bases respectively, with 12 bases between them.

This chain uses TRBV28 with TRBJ2-5, with 8 bases identical to TRBD1. The CDR3 runs 15 residues. Germline V CDR1 and CDR2: MDHEN, SYDVKM. V lost 5 bases, J lost 0 bases, and 5 bases stayed unmatched. For the CDR3, the DNA is TGTGCCAGCAGTCCCCGGGACAGGTACCAAGAGACCCAGTACTTC. Translated, it gives CASSPRDRYQETQYF.

The rearrangement links TRBV19 to TRBJ2-1, with D perhaps TRBD2 (6 bases). Germline V gene lookup returns CDR1 LNHDA and CDR2 SQIVND (reference sequence). The CDR3 runs to 12 residues. Between the trimmed V and J ends, which lost 5 bases and 9 bases, there was a span of 11 bases. The chain's CDR3 is CASSGTGGEQFF. CDR3 nucleotide sequence: TGTGCCAGTAGTGGGACTGGTGGTGAGCAGTTCTTC.

V and J are TRBV19 and TRBJ2-3; maybe TRBD2 (6 bases). The CDR3 length is 15 residues. Trimming cost V 5 bases and J 0 bases, with 12 bases left between them. The V gene's germline CDR1 is LNHDA and CDR2 SQIVND (reference sequence). CDR3 in DNA: TGTGCCAGTAGTTCAAGGAGCGGGAGCACAGATACGCAGTATTTT. Translation gives CASSSRSGSTDTQYF. Looking up the rest from reference TRBV19 and TRBJ2-3 gives the full variable domain: DGGITQSPKYLFRKEGQNVTLSCEQNLNHDAMYWYRQDPGQGLRLIYYSQIVNDFQKGDIAEGYSVSREKKESFPLTVTSAQKNPTAFYLCASSSRSGSTDTQYFGPGTRLTVL.

This clone showed up just a few times. The J gene is TRBJ2-7, the V gene TRBV19; TRBD1 matches 10 bases. This CDR3 comprises 15 residues. Losses at the gene ends were 4 bases for V and 1 base for J; bases not matched to a gene: 4. Germline CDR1 is LNHDA and CDR2 is SQIVND (reference sequence). This chain's CDR3 is CASSTGQGSSYEQYF. CDR3 in DNA: TGTGCCAGTAGTACGGGACAGGGGTCGTCCTACGAGCAGTACTTC.

This chain links TRBV5-1 with TRBJ2-3; 11 bases are a match to TRBD2. CDR3 length: 17 amino acids. Germline trimming cut 4 bases from V and 1 base from J; bases unmatched to any gene: 8. Germline V lookup: CDR1 SGHRS, CDR2 YFSETQ. The CDR3 reads CASSPGQLAGGTDTQYF. CDR3 nucleotide sequence: TGCGCCAGCAGCCCGGGACAACTAGCGGGAGGCACAGATACGCAGTATTTT.

The gene calls are TRBV7-6 and TRBJ2-5, with D possibly matching TRBD1 (6 bases). Trimming cost V 1 base and J 5 bases, with 17 bases left between them. Germline V gene data show CDR1 as SGHVS and CDR2 as FNYEAQ. The CDR3 extends over 16 amino acids. For the CDR3, the DNA is TGTGCCAGCAGCTTAGAGGTTCACAGGGTGGGGGAGACCCAGTACTTC. This translates into CASSLEVHRVGETQYF.

V gene TRBV5-6 combines with J gene TRBJ2-7, with D possibly being TRBD1 (5 bases). Germline CDR1 and CDR2: SGHDT and YYEEEE. The CDR3 is 15 residues long. Between the trimmed V and J ends, which lost 3 bases and 2 bases, there was a span of 15 bases. Here the CDR3 reads CASSSQIDRPYEQYF. The CDR3 DNA reads TGTGCCAGCAGCTCACAGATTGACAGACCCTACGAGCAGTACTTC.

The gene calls are TRBV15 and TRBJ2-7, with a weak D call TRBD2 (5 bases). The germline gives CDR1 LNHNV, CDR2 YYDKDF (reference sequence). This CDR3 comprises 14 residues. V dropped 4 bases and J dropped 8 bases, with 18 bases sitting between them. The CDR3 sequence: CATSTLEQRAQQYF. The CDR3, as DNA: TGTGCCACCAGCACCTTGGAGCAGAGGGCCCAGCAGTACTTC.

The J gene is TRBJ2-7, the V gene TRBV11-2; 8 bases map to TRBD2. The CDR3 sequence is 15 residues long. Germline V CDR1 and CDR2: SGHAT, FQNNGV. V trimming: 1 base; J trimming: 2 bases; junction bases outside the gene matches: 4. The CDR3 spells CASSLVSGKAYEQYF. The CDR3 nucleotides read TGTGCCAGCAGCTTAGTTAGCGGGAAGGCCTACGAGCAGTACTTC.

The chain carries TRBV15 and TRBJ1-4; perhaps TRBD1 as D (5 bases). V gave up 5 bases and J gave up 10 bases, with 17 bases separating them. Germline V gene lookup returns CDR1 LNHNV and CDR2 YYDKDF (reference sequence). The CDR3 loop spans 14 amino acids. The CDR3: CATSGGGAGGKLFF. CDR3 nucleotide sequence: TGTGCCACCAGCGGGGGAGGGGCAGGCGGAAAACTGTTTTTT.

The chain uses TRBV7-9 and TRBJ2-7; 8 bases fit TRBD1. In germline, CDR1 is SEHNR, CDR2 FQNEAQ (reference sequence). Trimming at V came to 5 bases and at J to 7 bases, leaving 10 bases not matched to a gene. This CDR3 spans 14 amino acids. CDR3 sequence: CASSPGGQVGEQYF. CDR3 DNA sequence: TGTGCCAGCAGCCCCGGGGGACAGGTCGGAGAGCAGTACTTC. Filled out from reference TRBV7-9 and TRBJ2-7, the complete variable domain reads DTGVSQNPRHKITKRGQNVTFRCDPISEHNRLYWYRQTLGQGPEFLTYFQNEAQLEKSRLLSDRFSAERPKGSFSTLEIQRTEQGDSAMYLCASSPGGQVGEQYFGPGTRLTVT.

J is TRBJ2-1 and V is TRBV29-1; D unclear. The V end was cut by 4 bases, the J end by 9 bases, with 16 bases between. CDR1 is SQVTM and CDR2 is ANQGSEA in the germline V gene. This CDR3 has 13 amino acids. The CDR3 region is CSVASLVNGEQFF. Here the CDR3 DNA reads TGCAGCGTTGCGAGTCTAGTTAACGGTGAGCAGTTCTTC.

The chain is built from TRBV6-4 and TRBJ2-1; 7 bases are a match to TRBD1. The CDR3 has 16 residues. In germline, CDR1 is MRHNA, CDR2 SNTAGT. After removal of 2 bases from V and 7 bases from J, the junction contained 11 bases not matched to a gene. CDR3 sequence: CASSDPTGVPLNEQFF. The CDR3 bases are TGTGCCAGCAGTGACCCTACAGGGGTCCCATTGAATGAGCAGTTCTTC.

Details on this clone: Within the sample, other DNA sequences also encode this same CDR3. V is TRBV9 and J is TRBJ2-5, with D unclear. The germline V gene has CDR1 SGDLS and CDR2 YYNGEE. The CDR3 extends over 12 amino acids. Between the trimmed V and J ends, which lost 3 bases and 5 bases, there was a span of 8 bases. The CDR3 loop reads CASSAVGETQYF. For the CDR3, the DNA is TGTGCCAGCAGCGCGGTCGGGGAGACCCAGTACTTC.

Concerning this clone: Other DNA sequences in this sample translate to the same CDR3. The J gene is TRBJ2-1, the V gene TRBV5-1, with 7 bases fitting TRBD1. Germline V gene sequence: CDR1 SGHRS, CDR2 YFSETQ. The CDR3 consists of 15 residues. V shed 0 bases, J shed 0 bases, and the junction held 0 bases outside the gene matches. CDR3 region: CASSLGDSSYNEQFF. The CDR3 region has the DNA TGCGCCAGCAGCTTGGGGGACAGCTCCTACAATGAGCAGTTCTTC.

The V call is TRBV11-2, the J call TRBJ2-2; either TRBD1 or TRBD2 may fit D (5 bases each). Germline V lookup: CDR1 SGHAT, CDR2 FQNNGV. V was shortened by 4 bases and J by 6 bases, with 24 bases between the two germline ends. The CDR3 is 18 residues long. Here the CDR3 reads CASSSGGLSQGVAGELFF. CDR3 coding DNA: TGTGCCAGCAGCTCTGGTGGATTGTCGCAGGGAGTGGCCGGGGAGCTGTTTTTT. Drawing the rest from reference TRBV11-2 and TRBJ2-2, the complete variable domain is EAGVAQSPRYKIIEKRQSVAFWCNPISGHATLYWYQQILGQGPKLLIQFQNNGVVDDSQLPKDRFSAERLKGVDSTLKIQPAKLEDSAVYLCASSSGGLSQGVAGELFFGEGSRLTVL.

V is TRBV28 and J is TRBJ1-2; D gene uncertain. CDR1 MDHEN and CDR2 SYDVKM come from the germline V gene. The V and J ends lost 1 base and 8 bases respectively, with 11 bases between them. The CDR3 is made up of 13 amino acids. CDR3 loop: CASSLYADGGYTF. The CDR3 DNA follows: TGTGCCAGCAGTTTATACGCCGACGGGGGCTACACCTTC.

A remark on this clone: Distinct nucleotide sequences in the sample also encode this CDR3. V is TRBV19 and J is TRBJ1-5, with TRBD1 identical over 9 bases. The CDR3 extends over 16 amino acids. Germline lookup yields CDR1 LNHDA and CDR2 SQIVND (reference sequence). The J segment lost 1 base and the V segment lost 3 bases, leaving 4 bases of the junction unmatched. CDR3 nucleotides: TGTGCCAGTAGTATCCGACAGGGGGGGAGCAATCAGCCCCAGCATTTT. This gives the protein CASSIRQGGSNQPQHF.